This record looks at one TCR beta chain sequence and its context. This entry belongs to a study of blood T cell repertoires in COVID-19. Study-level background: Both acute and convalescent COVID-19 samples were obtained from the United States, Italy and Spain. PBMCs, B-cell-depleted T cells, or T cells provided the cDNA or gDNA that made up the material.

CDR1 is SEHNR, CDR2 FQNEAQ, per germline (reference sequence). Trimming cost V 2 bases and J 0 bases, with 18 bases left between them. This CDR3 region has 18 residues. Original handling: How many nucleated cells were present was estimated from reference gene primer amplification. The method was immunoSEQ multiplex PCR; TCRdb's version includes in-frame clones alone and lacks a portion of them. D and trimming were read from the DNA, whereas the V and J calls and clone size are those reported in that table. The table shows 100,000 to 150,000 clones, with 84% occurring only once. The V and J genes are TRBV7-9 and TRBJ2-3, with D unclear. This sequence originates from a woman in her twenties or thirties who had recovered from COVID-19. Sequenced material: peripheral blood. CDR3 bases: TGTGCCAGCAGCTTAAACCCCCTTAAGGCGGCTAGCACAGATACGCAGTATTTT. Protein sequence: CASSLNPLKAASTDTQYF.